Detailed here is one T cell receptor (beta chain). Its antigen is unidentified. The CDR3 has 17 amino acids. V was cut by 0 bases and J by 2 bases, with 18 bases left in between. In germline, CDR1 is SGHDT, CDR2 YYEEEE. The data stem from a study of shared clonotypes between healthy human individuals. Using immunoSEQ multiplex PCR, the repertoire was profiled, and TCRdb retains in-frame clones only, with some absent. The sample includes around 690,000 clones, roughly 88% of them seen just once. The study's findings and limits: Non-shared clonotypes showed lower generation probabilities than clonotypes common to all four donors. Sample collection involved blood only; tissue repertoires are likely different. Despite large depth, rarefaction showed incomplete sorted-subset sequencing.

Material: memory CD8+ T cells from PBMCs. Subset in this sample: CD45RO+ cells pooled with CCR7-negative TemRA cells. J is TRBJ2-7 and V is TRBV5-6; a weak D match, TRBD1 (6 bases). The source is a man aged 18-30 years in good health. Some clones in this sample may be carry-over from other donors' samples. The CDR3 region is CASSLAPLRTVPYEQYF. Written as DNA, the CDR3 is TGTGCCAGCAGCTTGGCCCCCCTGAGGACAGTCCCCTACGAGCAGTACTTC. The full variable domain, rest sourced from reference TRBV5-6 and TRBJ2-7, is DAGVTQSPTHLIKTRGQQVTLRCSPKSGHDTVSWYQQALGQGPQFIFQYYEEEERQRGNFPDRFSGHQFPNYSSELNVNALLLGDSALYLCASSLAPLRTVPYEQYFGPGTRLTVT.